This paragraph covers one T cell receptor (beta chain) sequence. Germline V gene lookup returns CDR1 MDHEN and CDR2 SYDVKM. The CDR3 runs to 13 residues. Via MiXCR, TCRdb re-called the PCR reads, giving one row per CDR3 protein. The repertoire holds around 11,000 distinct CDR3 sequences, with about 60% as singletons. This entry is derived from a study of tumor-infiltrating lymphocytes in oesophageal squamous cell carcinoma. Sequences were obtained from esophageal tumor tissue. The chain combines TRBV28 with TRBJ2-1; D ambiguous. The last part of the DNA fits TRBJ2-5 better; the J call may be wrong. This receptor was taken from a male donor with esophageal squamous cell carcinoma. The CDR3 DNA reads as TGTGCCAGCAGTTTAGAAAGGGTCGAGACCCAGTACTTC. As protein: CASSLERVETQYF.